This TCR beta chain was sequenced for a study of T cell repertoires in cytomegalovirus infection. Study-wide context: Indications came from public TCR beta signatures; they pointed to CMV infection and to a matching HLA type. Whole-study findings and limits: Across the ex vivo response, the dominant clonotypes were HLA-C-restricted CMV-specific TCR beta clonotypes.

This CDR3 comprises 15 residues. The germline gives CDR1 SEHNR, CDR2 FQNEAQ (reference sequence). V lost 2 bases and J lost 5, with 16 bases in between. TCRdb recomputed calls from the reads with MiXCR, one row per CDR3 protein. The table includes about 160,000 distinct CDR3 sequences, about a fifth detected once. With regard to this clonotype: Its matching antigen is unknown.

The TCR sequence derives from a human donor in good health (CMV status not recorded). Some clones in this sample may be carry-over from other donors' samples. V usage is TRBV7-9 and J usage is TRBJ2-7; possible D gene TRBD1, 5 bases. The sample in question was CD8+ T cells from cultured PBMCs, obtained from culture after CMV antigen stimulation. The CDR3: CASSLYVGRVDEQYF. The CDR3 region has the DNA TGTGCCAGCAGCTTATATGTGGGCAGGGTGGACGAGCAGTACTTC.